This passage covers 25 T cell receptor beta chains from one sample sequenced in a study of OX40 agonist ivuxolimab in advanced cancers. Clones were sequenced by immunoSEQ multiplex PCR, and TCRdb holds only the in-frame ones, with some missing. The sample yields 45,000 to 50,000 clones, roughly 91% seen once. Source: CD4+ or CD8+ T cells sorted from blood, taken in a trial of the OX40 agonist ivuxolimab. The source of these receptors is an adult with an advanced solid tumor such as melanoma, head and neck, liver or kidney cancer.

The V gene is TRBV13, the J gene TRBJ2-3; 8 positions match TRBD2. V shed 2 bases and J 2 bases; nucleotides not matched to a gene: 3. The CDR3 contains 15 residues. Germline CDR1 is PRHDT and CDR2 is FYEKMQ (reference sequence). The CDR3 bases are TGTGCCAGCAGCTTAAACGGGGGGGACACAGATACGCAGTATTTT. This codes for CASSLNGGDTDTQYF.

The rearrangement uses TRBV2 and TRBJ2-7, with D possibly matching TRBD2 (6 bases). CDR1 is SNHLY and CDR2 is FYNNEI in the germline V gene. The length of the CDR3 is 14 residues. V gave up 2 bases and J gave up 2 bases, with 10 bases separating them. The CDR3 region has the DNA TGTGCCAGCAGTGAACGCGGGACGGCCTACGAGCAGTACTTC. This gives the protein CASSERGTAYEQYF.

This chain connects TRBV11-2 to TRBJ2-5, with D perhaps TRBD1 or TRBD2 (6 bases each). Germline assignment: CDR1 SGHAT and CDR2 FQNNGV. CDR3 length: 14 residues. V lost 5 bases and J 0 bases, leaving 10 bases between the germline ends. CDR3 protein: CASSRGVYQETQYF. CDR3 nucleotide sequence: TGTGCCAGCAGCAGGGGGGTGTACCAAGAGACCCAGTACTTC.

The chain combines TRBV30 with TRBJ2-2; D remains unclear. CDR1 and CDR2 from the germline V gene are GTSNPN and SVGIG (reference sequence). The CDR3 length is 13 residues. The V end was cut by 5 bases, the J end by 2 bases, with 9 bases between. The CDR3 reads CAWSKGNTGELFF. The CDR3 nucleotides read TGTGCCTGGTCGAAAGGTAACACCGGGGAGCTGTTTTTT.

Only a few counts were recorded for this clone. V is TRBV13 and J is TRBJ2-1; no clear D. V was shortened by 4 bases and J by 8 bases, with 12 bases between the two germline ends. CDR1 PRHDT and CDR2 FYEKMQ come from the germline V gene (reference sequence). The CDR3 runs to 13 residues. The CDR3 region is CASSSSRIYEQFF. CDR3 DNA sequence: TGTGCCAGCAGCTCCAGCCGGATCTATGAGCAGTTCTTC.

The genes are TRBV27 and TRBJ1-5; no definite D call. Trimming shortened V by 4 bases and J by 6 bases, and 13 bases separated the two germline ends. CDR3 length: 14 amino acids. Germline V lookup: CDR1 MNHEY, CDR2 SMNVEV (reference sequence). The DNA for the CDR3 is TGTGCCAGCAGTTCCCGAGATCCGCGTCAGCCCCAGCATTTT. Translation: CASSSRDPRQPQHF.

Only one count was recorded for this clone. V and J are TRBV11-2 and TRBJ2-2; 9 bases align to TRBD1. Germline CDR1 is SGHAT and CDR2 is FQNNGV. The CDR3 is 15 amino acids. J gave up 7 bases and V 1 base, and 4 bases lay outside the gene matches. The DNA of the CDR3 is TGTGCCAGCAGCTTAGGGACAGGGGCCGACGGGGAGCTGTTTTTT. Translation gives CASSLGTGADGELFF.

J is TRBJ1-2 and V is TRBV28; TRBD1 might be the D (6 bases). Germline assignment: CDR1 MDHEN and CDR2 SYDVKM. V was trimmed by 5 bases and J by 5 bases, leaving 12 bases between them. This CDR3 is built from 13 residues. This chain's CDR3 is CASSPGHKYGYTF. The CDR3 bases are TGTGCCAGCAGTCCGGGACACAAGTATGGCTACACCTTC.

The chain carries TRBV11-2 and TRBJ2-3, with 8 bases that match TRBD2. CDR3 size: 14 residues. Germline loops: CDR1 SGHAT, CDR2 FQNNGV. Trimming removed 5 bases from V and 4 bases from J; junction bases left unmatched: 5. The chain's CDR3 is CASSPSGGADTQYF. CDR3 in DNA: TGTGCCAGCAGCCCCTCCGGGGGGGCAGATACGCAGTATTTT.

Concerning this clone itself: Other DNA sequences within the sample encode an identical CDR3. V is TRBV15 and J is TRBJ2-3; 8 bases match TRBD2. Germline CDR1 and CDR2: LNHNV and YYDKDF (reference sequence). The V and J ends lost 0 bases and 4 bases, in that order; junction bases with no gene match: 9. This CDR3 has 17 residues. For the CDR3, the DNA is TGTGCCACCAGCAGAGATACAGGACTAGCTGTAGCAGATACGCAGTATTTT. It codes for CATSRDTGLAVADTQYF.

The chain combines TRBV6-5 with TRBJ2-1; 16 positions match TRBD2. J lost 8 bases, V lost 0 bases, and 1 base had no gene match. Germline loops: CDR1 MNHEY, CDR2 SVGAGI. CDR3 length equals 16 residues. CDR3 nucleotides: TGTGCCAGCAGTTACTCGGGGACTAGCGGGAGGGATGAGCAGTTCTTC. Translated: CASSYSGTSGRDEQFF.

Only one count was recorded for this clone. The rearrangement links TRBV4-2 to TRBJ2-7, with a possible D match to TRBD1 (5 bases). From germline, CDR1 is LGHNA and CDR2 YNFKEQ. V gave up 4 bases and J gave up 1 base, with 8 bases separating them. This CDR3 has 13 amino acids. The DNA for the CDR3 is TGTGCCAGCAGCCCGTCAGGGTCCTACGAGCAGTACTTC. Its protein product is CASSPSGSYEQYF.

The chain uses TRBV5-5 and TRBJ2-7; either TRBD1 or TRBD2 may supply D (5 bases each). The CDR3 length is 13 residues. The germline CDR1 and CDR2 sequences are SGHKS and YYEKEE (reference sequence). Trimming removed 2 bases from V and 2 bases from J, with 8 bases in between. CDR3 in amino acids: CASSFGATYEQYF. The CDR3 DNA follows: TGTGCCAGCAGCTTCGGGGCGACCTACGAGCAGTACTTC. Supplemented by reference TRBV5-5 and TRBJ2-7, the full variable domain reads DAGVTQSPTHLIKTRGQQVTLRCSPISGHKSVSWYQQVLGQGPQFIFQYYEKEERGRGNFPDRFSARQFPNYSSELNVNALLLGDSALYLCASSFGATYEQYFGPGTRLTVT.

The table lists this clone with a few counts. The gene calls are TRBV7-9 and TRBJ1-5; D call uncertain. This CDR3 region has 12 residues. Germline CDR1 reads SEHNR; CDR2 reads FQNEAQ (reference sequence). Trimming removed 3 bases from V and 7 bases from J, with 7 bases in between. CDR3 in amino acids: CASSFAKQPQHF. For the CDR3, the DNA is TGTGCCAGCAGCTTCGCAAAGCAGCCCCAGCATTTT.

The V gene is TRBV27, the J gene TRBJ2-3; the match to TRBD1 covers 7 bases. CDR1 and CDR2 (germline): MNHEY, SMNVEV (reference sequence). This CDR3 has 14 amino acids. V lost 6 bases to trimming and J lost 2 bases; unmatched junction nucleotides: 5. The chain's CDR3 is CASSRDRYTDTQYF. CDR3 DNA: TGTGCCAGCAGCCGGGACAGATACACAGATACGCAGTATTTT.

The chain joins TRBV27 to TRBJ1-5, with D maybe TRBD1 (6 bases). Trimming removed 6 bases at V and 7 bases at J, with 22 bases between. This CDR3 has 16 residues. In germline, CDR1 is MNHEY, CDR2 SMNVEV (reference sequence). The CDR3: CASSDRTSAADQPQHF. The CDR3 nucleotides are TGTGCCAGCAGCGACAGGACCTCTGCCGCCGACCAGCCCCAGCATTTT.

The chain couples TRBV2 to TRBJ1-2; possible D gene TRBD1, 6 bases. Trimming removed 7 bases from V and 4 bases from J, with 22 bases in between. There are 16 residues in the CDR3. CDR1 is SNHLY and CDR2 is FYNNEI in the germline V gene. As DNA, the CDR3 is TGTGCCAGCATGACGGTCGACAGGCACTCCGTCTATGGCTACACCTTC. It yields the protein CASMTVDRHSVYGYTF.

The chain links TRBV2 to TRBJ2-7; D is possibly TRBD2 (7 bases). CDR3 length: 13 amino acids. V was clipped by 3 bases and J by 6 bases, with 12 bases between them. CDR1 is SNHLY and CDR2 is FYNNEI in the germline V gene. The CDR3 loop reads CASSDREGGEQYF. The CDR3 DNA reads TGTGCCAGCAGTGATAGGGAGGGGGGCGAGCAGTACTTC.

The genes are TRBV19 and TRBJ1-2; D not certain. Trimming took 5 bases from V and 4 from J, leaving 11 bases between them. The CDR3 covers 13 residues. CDR1 is LNHDA, CDR2 SQIVND, per germline (reference sequence). The CDR3 DNA reads as TGTGCCAGTAGTCTGCTGGCGGTCTATGGCTACACCTTC. Translating gives CASSLLAVYGYTF.

This clone is a singleton in its sample. The chain is built from TRBV29-1 and TRBJ1-2, with unresolved D. V lost 6 bases, J lost 6 bases, and 14 bases lay in between. The CDR3 is 12 amino acids. Germline CDR1 reads SQVTM; CDR2 reads ANQGSEA. The CDR3 loop is CSVVSWTDGYTF. The CDR3 region has the DNA TGCAGCGTAGTCAGCTGGACTGATGGCTACACCTTC.

This clone was found a few times. The gene calls are TRBV27 and TRBJ2-2, with no clear D. Between the trimmed V and J ends, which lost 6 bases and 3 bases, there was a span of 2 bases. The CDR3 loop spans 11 amino acids. Germline V gene sequence: CDR1 MNHEY, CDR2 SMNVEV (reference sequence). The DNA for the CDR3 is TGTGCCAGCAGCCACACCGGGGAGCTGTTTTTT. It codes for CASSHTGELFF.

This sequence joins TRBV28 and TRBJ2-1, with no clear D. Deletions cut 8 bases from V and 8 bases from J, with 13 bases between. This CDR3 has 12 residues. Looked up from germline, CDR1 is MDHEN and CDR2 is SYDVKM. The DNA of the CDR3 is TGTGCCAGCGAAGGCCTGTCGTATGAGCAGTTCTTC. Amino acid sequence: CASEGLSYEQFF. The whole variable domain, remainder taken from reference TRBV28 and TRBJ2-1, is DVKVTQSSRYLVKRTGEKVFLECVQDMDHENMFWYRQDPGLGLRLIYFSYDVKMKEKGDIPEGYSVSREKKERFSLILESASTNQTSMYLCASEGLSYEQFFGPGTRLTVL.

This rearrangement joins TRBV5-1 to TRBJ2-3; 10 nucleotides match TRBD1. The CDR3 extends over 16 amino acids. Germline V gene data show CDR1 as SGHRS and CDR2 as YFSETQ. Germline trimming cut 0 bases from V and 4 bases from J; bases unmatched to any gene: 5. For the CDR3, the DNA is TGCGCCAGCAGCTTGGTGGGACAGGGGTCTGCAGATACGCAGTATTTT. Its protein product is CASSLVGQGSADTQYF. Full variable domain (rest looked up from reference TRBV5-1 and TRBJ2-3): KAGVTQTPRYLIKTRGQQVTLSCSPISGHRSVSWYQQTPGQGLQFLFEYFSETQRNKGNFPGRFSGRQFSNSRSEMNVSTLELGDSALYLCASSLVGQGSADTQYFGPGTRLTVL.

This clone was picked up one time. The chain links TRBV27 to TRBJ2-7; D may correspond to TRBD1 or TRBD2 (5 bases each). The V end was cut by 8 bases, the J end by 2 bases, with 19 bases between. Germline-derived CDR1 and CDR2 are MNHEY and SMNVEV (reference sequence). This CDR3 comprises 15 residues. CDR3 bases: TGTGCCAGCGGAGAAGGGACCAAAAGAGCCTACGAGCAGTACTTC. This translates into CASGEGTKRAYEQYF.

This sequence joins TRBV7-9 and TRBJ2-1; D is unclear. This CDR3 region has 13 residues. Germline V CDR1 and CDR2: SEHNR, FQNEAQ (reference sequence). V was shortened by 5 bases and J by 8 bases, with 13 bases between the two germline ends. The CDR3 nucleotides read TGTGCCAGCAGCCCACAACCAGGTGATGAGCAGTTCTTC. It codes for CASSPQPGDEQFF.